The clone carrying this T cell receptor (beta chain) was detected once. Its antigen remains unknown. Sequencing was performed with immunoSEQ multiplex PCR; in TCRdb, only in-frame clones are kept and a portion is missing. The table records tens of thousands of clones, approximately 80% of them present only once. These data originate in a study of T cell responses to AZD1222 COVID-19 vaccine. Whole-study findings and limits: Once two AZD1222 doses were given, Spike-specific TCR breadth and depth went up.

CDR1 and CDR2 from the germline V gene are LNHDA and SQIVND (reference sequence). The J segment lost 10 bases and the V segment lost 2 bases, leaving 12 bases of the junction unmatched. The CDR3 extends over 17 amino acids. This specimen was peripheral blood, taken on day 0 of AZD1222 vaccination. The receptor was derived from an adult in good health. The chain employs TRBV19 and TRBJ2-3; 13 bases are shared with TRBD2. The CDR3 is CASSITSGTSGVGSQYF. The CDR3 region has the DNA TGTGCCAGTAGTATAACCTCCGGGACTAGCGGGGTCGGTTCGCAGTATTTT. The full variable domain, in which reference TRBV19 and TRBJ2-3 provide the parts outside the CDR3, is DGGITQSPKYLFRKEGQNVTLSCEQNLNHDAMYWYRQDPGQGLRLIYYSQIVNDFQKGDIAEGYSVSREKKESFPLTVTSAQKNPTAFYLCASSITSGTSGVGSQYFGPGTRLTVL.